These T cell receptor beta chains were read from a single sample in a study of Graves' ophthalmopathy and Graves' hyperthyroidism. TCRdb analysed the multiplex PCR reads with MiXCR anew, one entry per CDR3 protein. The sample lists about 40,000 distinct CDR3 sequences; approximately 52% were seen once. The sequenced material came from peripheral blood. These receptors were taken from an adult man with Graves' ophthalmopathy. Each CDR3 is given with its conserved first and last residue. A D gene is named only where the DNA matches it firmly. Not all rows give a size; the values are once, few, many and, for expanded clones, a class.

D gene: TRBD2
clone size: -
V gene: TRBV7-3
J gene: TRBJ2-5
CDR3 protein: CASSESGTSGETQYF
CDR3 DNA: TGTGCCAGCAGCGAAAGTGGGACTAGCGGAGAGACCCAGTACTTC

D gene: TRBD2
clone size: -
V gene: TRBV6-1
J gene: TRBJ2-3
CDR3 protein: CASSVIAGDTQYF
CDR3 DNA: TGTGCCAGCAGTGTGATAGCGGGAGATACGCAGTATTTT

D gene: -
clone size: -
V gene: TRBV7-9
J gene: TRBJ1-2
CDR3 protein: CASSLVGGGAGGYTF
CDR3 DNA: TGTGCCAGCAGCTTAGTGGGCGGGGGCGCGGGTGGCTACACCTTC

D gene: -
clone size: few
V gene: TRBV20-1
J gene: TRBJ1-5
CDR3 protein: CSATEGNQPQHF
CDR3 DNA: TGCAGTGCGACGGAGGGGAATCAGCCCCAGCATTTT

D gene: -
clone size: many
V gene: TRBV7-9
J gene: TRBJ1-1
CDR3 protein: CASRRSSTEAFF
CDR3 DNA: TGTGCCAGCAGGCGGTCCTCCACTGAAGCTTTCTTT

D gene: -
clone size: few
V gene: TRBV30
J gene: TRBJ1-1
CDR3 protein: CAWSPGGLVF
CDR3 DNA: TGTGCCTGGAGCCCTGGGGGCCTTGTATTT

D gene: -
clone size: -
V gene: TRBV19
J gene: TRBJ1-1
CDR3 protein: CASSLDVGGGTEAFF
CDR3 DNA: TGTGCCAGTAGTCTCGATGTAGGGGGTGGCACTGAAGCTTTCTTT

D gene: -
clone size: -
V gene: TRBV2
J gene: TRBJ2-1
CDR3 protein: CASEGDWGIYNEQFF
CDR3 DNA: TGTGCCAGCGAGGGCGACTGGGGAATTTACAATGAGCAGTTCTTC

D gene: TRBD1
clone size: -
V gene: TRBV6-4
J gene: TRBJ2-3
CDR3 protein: CASSGTGGDTQYF
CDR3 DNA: TGTGCCAGCAGTGGGACAGGGGGAGATACGCAGTATTTT

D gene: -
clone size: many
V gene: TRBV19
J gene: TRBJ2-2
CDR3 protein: CASSIVSGTGELFF
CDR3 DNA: TGTGCCAGTAGTATAGTTTCGGGGACCGGGGAGCTGTTTTTT

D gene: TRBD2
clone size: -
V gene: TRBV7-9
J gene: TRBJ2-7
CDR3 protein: CASSQPGGRVFYEQYF
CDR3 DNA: TGTGCCAGCAGCCAGCCGGGGGGGAGGGTCTTCTACGAGCAGTACTTC

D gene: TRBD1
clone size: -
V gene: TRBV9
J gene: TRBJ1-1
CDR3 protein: CASSPSGQGAGTEAFF
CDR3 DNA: TGTGCCAGCAGCCCCTCGGGACAGGGGGCGGGCACTGAAGCTTTCTTT